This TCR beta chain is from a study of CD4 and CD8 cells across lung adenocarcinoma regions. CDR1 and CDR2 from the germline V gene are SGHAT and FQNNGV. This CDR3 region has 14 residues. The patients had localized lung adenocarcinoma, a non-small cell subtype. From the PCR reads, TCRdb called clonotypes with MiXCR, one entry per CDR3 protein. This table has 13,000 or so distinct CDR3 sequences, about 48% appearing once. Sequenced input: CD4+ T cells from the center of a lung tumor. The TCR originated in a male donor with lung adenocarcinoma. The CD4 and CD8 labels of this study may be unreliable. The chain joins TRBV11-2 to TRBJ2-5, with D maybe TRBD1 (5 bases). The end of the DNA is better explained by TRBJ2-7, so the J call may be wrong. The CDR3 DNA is TGTGCCAGCAGCTTAGATCAGGGTGGGGACGAGCAGTACTTC. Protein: CASSLDQGGDEQYF.